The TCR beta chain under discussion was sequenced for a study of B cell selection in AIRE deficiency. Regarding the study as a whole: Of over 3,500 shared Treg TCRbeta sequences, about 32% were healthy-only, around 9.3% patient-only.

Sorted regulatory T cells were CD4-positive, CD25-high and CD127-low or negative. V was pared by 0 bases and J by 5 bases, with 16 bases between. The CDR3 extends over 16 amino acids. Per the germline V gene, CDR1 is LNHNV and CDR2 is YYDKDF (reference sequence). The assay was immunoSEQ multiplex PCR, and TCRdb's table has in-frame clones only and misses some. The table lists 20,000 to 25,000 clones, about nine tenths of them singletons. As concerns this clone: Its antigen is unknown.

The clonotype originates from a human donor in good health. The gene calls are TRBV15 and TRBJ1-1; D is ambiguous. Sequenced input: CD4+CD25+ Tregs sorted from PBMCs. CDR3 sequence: CATSRDLGRVGTEAFF. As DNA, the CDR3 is TGTGCCACCAGCAGAGATCTTGGGAGGGTGGGGACTGAAGCTTTCTTT. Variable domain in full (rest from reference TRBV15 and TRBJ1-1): DAMVIQNPRYQVTQFGKPVTLSCSQTLNHNVMYWYQQKSSQAPKLLFHYYDKDFNNEADTPDNFQSRRPNTSFCFLDIRSPGLGDTAMYLCATSRDLGRVGTEAFFGQGTRLTVV.